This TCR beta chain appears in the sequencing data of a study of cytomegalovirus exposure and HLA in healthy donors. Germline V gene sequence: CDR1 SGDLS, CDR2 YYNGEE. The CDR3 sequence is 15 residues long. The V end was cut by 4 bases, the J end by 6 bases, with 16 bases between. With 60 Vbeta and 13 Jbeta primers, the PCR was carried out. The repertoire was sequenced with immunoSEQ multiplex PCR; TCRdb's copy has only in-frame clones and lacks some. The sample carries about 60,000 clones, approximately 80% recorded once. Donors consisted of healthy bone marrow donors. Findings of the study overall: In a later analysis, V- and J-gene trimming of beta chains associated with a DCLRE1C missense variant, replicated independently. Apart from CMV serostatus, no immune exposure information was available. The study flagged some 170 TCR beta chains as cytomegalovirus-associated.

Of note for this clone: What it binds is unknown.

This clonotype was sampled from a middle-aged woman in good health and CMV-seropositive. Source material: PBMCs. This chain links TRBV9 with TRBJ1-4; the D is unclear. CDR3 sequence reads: CASSPRTGFDEKLFF. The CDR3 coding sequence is TGTGCCAGCAGCCCACGGACGGGATTTGATGAAAAACTGTTTTTT.